The T cell receptor (beta chain) under discussion was sequenced for a study of OX40 agonist ivuxolimab in advanced cancers. This clone was observed a handful of times. V was clipped by 3 bases and J by 7 bases, with 7 bases between them. The CDR3 contains 12 residues. The germline gives CDR1 ENHRY, CDR2 SYGVKD. Profiled with immunoSEQ multiplex PCR; TCRdb holds only in-frame clones, not every one. The sample includes fewer than 80,000 clones, roughly 81% seen only once; the top ten take 9.8%. This clonotype originated in an adult with an advanced solid tumor such as melanoma, head and neck, liver or kidney cancer. The starting material was CD4+ or CD8+ T cells sorted from blood, obtained in a trial of the OX40 agonist ivuxolimab. The V call is TRBV10-3, the J call TRBJ1-5; unclear D gene. The CDR3 DNA sequence: TGTGCCATCAGTGACCCGGGACAGCCCCAGCATTTT. Translating it yields CAISDPGQPQHF.